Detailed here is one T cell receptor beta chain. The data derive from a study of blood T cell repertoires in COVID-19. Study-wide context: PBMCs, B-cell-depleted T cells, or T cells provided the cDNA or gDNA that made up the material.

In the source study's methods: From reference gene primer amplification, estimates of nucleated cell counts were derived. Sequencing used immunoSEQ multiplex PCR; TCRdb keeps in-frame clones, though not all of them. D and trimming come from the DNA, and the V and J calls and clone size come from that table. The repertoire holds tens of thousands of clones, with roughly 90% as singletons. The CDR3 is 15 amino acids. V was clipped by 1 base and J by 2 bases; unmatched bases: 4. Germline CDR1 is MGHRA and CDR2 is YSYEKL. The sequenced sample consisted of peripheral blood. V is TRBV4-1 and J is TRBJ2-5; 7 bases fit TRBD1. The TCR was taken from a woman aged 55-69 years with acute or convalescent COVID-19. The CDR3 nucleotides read TGCGCCAGCAGCCAAGGTACAGGGGTACAAGAGACCCAGTACTTC. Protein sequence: CASSQGTGVQETQYF.